This entry lists 19 T cell receptor beta chains sequenced from one sample in a study of T-cell reconstitution after alpha-beta-depleted transplantation in children. Researchers prepared the TCRbeta library using unique molecular identifiers, the study reports. Each CDR3 protein is one row after TCRdb ran MiXCR on the PCR reads. This repertoire shows fewer than 700,000 distinct CDR3 sequences, roughly 24% found once; its top ten account for approximately 14%. Sequences were derived from PBMCs, mostly from graft donor cells, sampled 360 days after TCRalphabeta/CD19-depleted stem cell transplant. The receptors originated from a boy under two years old who had a stem cell transplant for acute myeloid leukemia, so the T cells may come from the graft donor.

The chain uses TRBV5-1 and TRBJ2-4; the match to TRBD1 covers 9 bases. The CDR3 consists of 15 residues. Germline loops: CDR1 SGHRS, CDR2 YFSETQ. V shed 4 bases and J 10 bases; nucleotides not matched to a gene: 12. CDR3 in DNA: TGCGCCAGCAGCAAAACACAGGGGGCGTCCGGGATTCAGTACTTC. Residues: CASSKTQGASGIQYF.

This clonotype was detected many times. The V call is TRBV20-1, the J call TRBJ2-3; D possibly matches TRBD1 or TRBD2 (6 bases each). The CDR3 extends over 16 amino acids. Looked up from germline, CDR1 is DFQATT and CDR2 is SNEGSKA (reference sequence). Trimming cost V 0 bases and J 2 bases, with 15 bases left between them. The CDR3 DNA is TGCAGTGCTAGAGATCCCCCCGGGGGCTCCACAGATACGCAGTATTTT. The encoded protein is CSARDPPGGSTDTQYF.

This clonotype was counted ten times or more. The V gene is TRBV7-2, the J gene TRBJ2-3, with D maybe TRBD2 (6 bases). CDR1 SGHTA and CDR2 FQGNSA come from the germline V gene. The CDR3 runs 14 residues. V lost 1 base to trimming and J lost 4 bases, with 9 bases between them. The CDR3 loop is CASSLVPGADTQYF. CDR3 DNA sequence: TGTGCCAGCAGCTTAGTACCGGGGGCAGATACGCAGTATTTT.

This clonotype was recorded many times. The CDR3 region has the DNA TGTGCCAGCAGCGATCCGGGACAGGGCCCCTCGAACACTGAAGCTTTCTTT. The encoded protein is CASSDPGQGPSNTEAFF. The chain combines TRBV7-6 with TRBJ1-1, with 9 bases lining up with TRBD1. Germline-derived CDR1 and CDR2 are SGHVS and FNYEAQ. After removal of 5 bases from V and 1 base from J, the junction contained 11 bases not matched to a gene. The CDR3 is made up of 17 amino acids.

This clonotype was seen a few times. The chain links TRBV12-3 or TRBV12-4 to TRBJ1-1; 7 bases map to TRBD1. This CDR3 has 15 residues. V was clipped by 6 bases and J by 3 bases; unmatched bases: 10. Here the CDR3 DNA reads TGTGCCAGCAGCCCCCGGTCGACAGGGTACACTGAAGCTTTCTTT. Translated, it gives CASSPRSTGYTEAFF.

Note on this clonotype: A read error may explain this, as a much larger clone is one base away. Since the CDR3 does not end with the conserved phenylalanine or tryptophan, this likely comes from a read error. This rearrangement joins TRBV3-1 to TRBJ2-1; 9 nucleotides line up with TRBD1. Germline CDR1 is LGHDT and CDR2 is YNNKEL (reference sequence). V shed 2 bases, J shed 7 bases, and the junction held 3 bases outside the gene matches. This CDR3 has 14 residues. The chain's CDR3 is CASSQRGTGNEQFL. The CDR3 DNA reads as TGTGCCAGCAGCCAAAGAGGGACAGGGAATGAGCAGTTCCTC.

This clonotype appeared a few times. The gene calls are TRBV20-1 and TRBJ1-2; no reliable D call. The germline V gene has CDR1 DFQATT and CDR2 SNEGSKA (reference sequence). Trimming took 6 bases from V and 11 from J, leaving 7 bases between them. The CDR3 contains 8 residues. The CDR3 DNA reads as TGCAGTGCAGAAAAGTACACCTTC. Translating it yields CSAEKYTF.

In its sample, this clonotype was seen a few times. CDR3 in amino acids: CASSLPMNRGEQYF. As DNA, the CDR3 is TGTGCCAGCAGTCTGCCCATGAACAGGGGCGAGCAGTACTTC. This chain links TRBV12-3 or TRBV12-4 with TRBJ2-7, with 7 bases matching TRBD1. Germline trimming cut 5 bases from V and 6 bases from J; bases unmatched to any gene: 10. The CDR3 has 14 residues.

This clonotype has ten or more counts. J is TRBJ1-1 and V is TRBV6-5; 9 positions agree with TRBD1. This CDR3 has 16 residues. CDR1 MNHEY and CDR2 SVGAGI come from the germline V gene. V gave up 2 bases and J gave up 7 bases; unmatched junction bases: 11. This chain's CDR3 is CASSYQVAGQGSEAFF. CDR3 coding DNA: TGTGCCAGCAGTTACCAAGTAGCGGGACAGGGTAGTGAAGCTTTCTTT.

The rearrangement joins TRBV4-2 to TRBJ1-2; TRBD1 is a possible D gene (5 bases). The germline V and J ends were trimmed by 5 bases and 8 bases, with 12 bases remaining between them. The CDR3 contains 12 residues. The germline gives CDR1 LGHNA, CDR2 YNFKEQ. CDR3 sequence reads: CASSTMRGGYTF. CDR3 DNA: TGTGCCAGCAGCACGATGCGGGGGGGCTACACCTTC.

This clonotype came up a few times. This chain uses TRBV25-1 with TRBJ1-2; D gene uncertain. Germline lookup yields CDR1 MGHDK and CDR2 SYGVNS. Between the trimmed V and J ends, which lost 4 bases and 7 bases, there was a span of 10 bases. The CDR3 is 12 amino acids. The CDR3 loop is CASSVPAGGYTF. CDR3 sequence (DNA): TGTGCCAGCAGTGTCCCGGCGGGTGGCTACACCTTC.

The V and J genes are TRBV7-9 and TRBJ2-3; D possibly corresponds to TRBD2 (6 bases). The CDR3 is 15 residues long. Germline CDR1 is SEHNR and CDR2 is FQNEAQ (reference sequence). The V end was cut by 5 bases, the J end by 2 bases, with 14 bases between. CDR3 loop: CASSPGRDFTDTQYF. The CDR3 DNA follows: TGTGCCAGCAGCCCCGGGCGGGACTTCACAGATACGCAGTATTTT.

A note on this clonotype: A much more abundant neighbour one base away suggests this may be a read error. The chain couples TRBV5-6 to TRBJ2-7; perhaps TRBD2 as D (5 bases). The V end was cut by 6 bases, the J end by 2 bases, with 6 bases between. Germline CDR1 SGHDT, CDR2 YYEEEE. The CDR3 has 11 amino acids. CDR3 DNA sequence: TGTGCCAGCAACGGGGCCTACGAGCAGTACTTC. Its protein product is CASNGAYEQYF.

This clonotype has a handful of counts. As DNA, the CDR3 is TGCGCCAGCGGAATGACAGGCCCTAGGGATTCACCCCTCCACTTT. Its protein product is CASGMTGPRDSPLHF. The chain couples TRBV5-1 to TRBJ1-6; D perhaps matches TRBD1 (6 bases). The CDR3 loop spans 15 amino acids. Per germline, CDR1 SGHRS and CDR2 YFSETQ. Trimming left V 7 bases short and J 8 bases short, with 19 bases between.

This clonotype was detected only a few times. The chain combines TRBV13 with TRBJ2-6; no definite D call. From germline, CDR1 is PRHDT and CDR2 FYEKMQ (reference sequence). Between the trimmed V and J ends, which lost 3 bases and 1 base, there was a span of 7 bases. The CDR3 sequence is 15 residues long. The CDR3 nucleotides are TGTGCCAGCAGCTTCCGAACGTCTGGGGCCAACGTCCTGACTTTC. Its protein is CASSFRTSGANVLTF.

The chain uses TRBV24-1 and TRBJ2-3; D not certain. Trimming shortened V by 5 bases and J by 3 bases, and 17 bases separated the two germline ends. The CDR3 contains 16 residues. Germline-derived CDR1 and CDR2 are KGHDR and SFDVKD. CDR3 in amino acids: CATSALLGNGTDTQYF. The CDR3 DNA follows: TGTGCCACCAGTGCCCTTCTGGGGAACGGGACAGATACGCAGTATTTT.

This clonotype has a count of ten or more. J is TRBJ1-1 and V is TRBV19; TRBD1 agrees at 8 bases. The CDR3 spans 15 residues. Germline loops: CDR1 LNHDA, CDR2 SQIVND (reference sequence). Germline trimming cut 5 bases from V and 1 base from J; bases unmatched to any gene: 6. CDR3 bases: TGTGCCAGTAGTGCAGCGACAGGGGCGAACACTGAAGCTTTCTTT. It codes for CASSAATGANTEAFF.

Ten or more counts support this clonotype. The V and J genes are TRBV5-1 and TRBJ2-5, with D perhaps matching TRBD2 (6 bases). CDR1 SGHRS and CDR2 YFSETQ come from the germline V gene. This CDR3 has 16 residues. Trimming took off 5 bases at V and 0 bases at J, with 17 bases between the two ends. The CDR3: CASRLGEDAYQETQYF. As DNA, the CDR3 is TGCGCCAGCAGACTCGGGGAGGACGCTTACCAAGAGACCCAGTACTTC.

This clonotype was found a few times. This sequence joins TRBV29-1 and TRBJ1-4; D uncertain. V lost 0 bases to trimming and J lost 5 bases, with 10 bases between them. This CDR3 is built from 14 residues. CDR1 and CDR2 (germline): SQVTM, ANQGSEA. The CDR3 region has the DNA TGCAGCGTTGAAGATGAGGGCTCCAATGAAAAACTGTTTTTT. Protein sequence: CSVEDEGSNEKLFF.